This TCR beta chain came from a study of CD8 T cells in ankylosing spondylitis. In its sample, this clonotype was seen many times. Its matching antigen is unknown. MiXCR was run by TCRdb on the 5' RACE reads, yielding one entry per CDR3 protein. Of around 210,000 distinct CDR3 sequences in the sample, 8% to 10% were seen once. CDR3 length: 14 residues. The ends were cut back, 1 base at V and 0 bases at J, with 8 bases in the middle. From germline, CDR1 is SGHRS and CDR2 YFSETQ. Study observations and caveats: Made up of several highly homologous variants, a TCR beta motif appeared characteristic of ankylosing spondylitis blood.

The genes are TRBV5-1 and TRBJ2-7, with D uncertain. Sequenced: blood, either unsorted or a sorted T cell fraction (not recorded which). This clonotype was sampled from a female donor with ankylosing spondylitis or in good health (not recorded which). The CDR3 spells CASSLKDASYEQYF. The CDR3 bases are TGCGCCAGCAGCTTGAAAGATGCCTCCTACGAGCAGTACTTC.